Given below is one T cell receptor beta chain in context. No antigen is known for it. The sample is drawn from a study of T cell repertoires in cytomegalovirus infection. As for the study in general: Matching HLA type, along with CMV infection, was indicated by public TCR beta signatures.

The V end lost 1 base, the J end lost 13 bases, and 14 bases lay between the germline ends. The CDR3 is 12 amino acids. The germline CDR1 and CDR2 sequences are SQVTM and ANQGSEA. General observations from the study: CMV carriers having the relevant HLA were flagged by cumulative public TCR beta family frequency. Predominance within the ex vivo response was attributable to HLA-C-restricted CMV-specific TCR beta clonotypes.

Each CDR3 protein gets one entry after TCRdb re-called the reads with MiXCR. The data show 310,000 or so distinct CDR3 sequences, with about 26% seen just once and 14% held by the top ten. The sample taken for sequencing was PBMCs. The clonotype originates from a human donor in good health (CMV status not recorded). Some clones in this sample may be carry-over from other donors' samples. The J gene is TRBJ1-5, the V gene TRBV29-1; TRBD1 is a possible D gene (5 bases). The CDR3 loop reads CSVEAPGGAQHF. CDR3 in DNA: TGCAGCGTTGAAGCCCCGGGAGGGGCTCAGCATTTT.